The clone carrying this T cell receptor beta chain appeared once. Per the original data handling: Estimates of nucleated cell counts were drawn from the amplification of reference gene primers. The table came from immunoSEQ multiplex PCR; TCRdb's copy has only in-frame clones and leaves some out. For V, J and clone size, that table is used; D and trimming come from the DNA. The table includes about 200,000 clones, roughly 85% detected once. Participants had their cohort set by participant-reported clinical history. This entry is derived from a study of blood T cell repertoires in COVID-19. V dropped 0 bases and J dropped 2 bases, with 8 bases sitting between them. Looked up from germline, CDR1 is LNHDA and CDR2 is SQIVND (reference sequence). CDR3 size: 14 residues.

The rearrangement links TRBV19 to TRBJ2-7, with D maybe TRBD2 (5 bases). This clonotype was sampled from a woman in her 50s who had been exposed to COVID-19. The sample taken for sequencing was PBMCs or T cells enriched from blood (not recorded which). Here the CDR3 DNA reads TGTGCCAGTAGTATAGAGGCCGGGGCCTACGAGCAGTACTTC. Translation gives CASSIEAGAYEQYF.